This TCR beta chain was obtained from a study of T cell repertoires in aging, cancer and after chemotherapy. CDR1 MNHNS and CDR2 SASEGT come from the germline V gene. The CDR3 is 15 residues long. J gave up 6 bases and V 5 bases, and 5 bases lay outside the gene matches. The template was genomic DNA from peripheral blood, not RNA. By sample share, this clonotype is medium-sized. TRB rearrangements spanning V, D and J were amplified using mixed TRB-A/B primers. TCRdb recomputed calls from the multiplex PCR reads with MiXCR, one row per CDR3 protein. In the table there are some 2,000 distinct CDR3 sequences, roughly 31% of which are singletons.

The rearrangement joins TRBV6-1 to TRBJ2-3, with 13 positions matching TRBD2. Source material: blood. The TCR was taken from a human donor with a solid tumor. This CDR3 reads CASSRLAGGGDTQYF. CDR3 coding DNA: TGTGCCAGCAGTCGACTAGCGGGGGGTGGGGATACGCAGTATTTT.